This record covers a single TCR beta chain. Its antigen is unknown. Produced via immunoSEQ multiplex PCR; TCRdb's table is partial and in-frame only. The sample has tens of thousands of clones, approximately 88% seen once. The V gene end was trimmed by 5 bases and the J gene end by 3 bases; junction bases not matched to a gene: 4. The germline CDR1 and CDR2 sequences are KGHSH and LQKENI. CDR3 size: 15 residues. This specimen comes from a study of PD-1 blockade in mismatch repair-deficient tumors. General study points: Tumor-resident clones, often undetectable pretreatment in blood, expanded then contracted after pembrolizumab.

The clonotype comes from an adult with mismatch repair-deficient cancer. The chain recombines TRBV18 with TRBJ1-1; TRBD1 matches 12 bases. The starting material was PBMCs, obtained before pembrolizumab treatment. The CDR3 reads CASSSRDRGHTEAFF. The CDR3 DNA reads TGTGCCAGCTCATCCCGGGACAGGGGGCACACTGAAGCTTTCTTT.